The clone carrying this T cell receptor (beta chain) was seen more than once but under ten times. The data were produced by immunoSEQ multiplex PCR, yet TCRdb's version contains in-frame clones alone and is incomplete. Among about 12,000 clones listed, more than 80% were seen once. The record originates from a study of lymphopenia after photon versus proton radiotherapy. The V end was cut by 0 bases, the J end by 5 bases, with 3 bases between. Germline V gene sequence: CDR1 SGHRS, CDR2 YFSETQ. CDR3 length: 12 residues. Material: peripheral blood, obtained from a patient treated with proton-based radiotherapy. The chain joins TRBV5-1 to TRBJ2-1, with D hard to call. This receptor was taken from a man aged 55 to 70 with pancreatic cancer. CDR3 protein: CASSLEDNEQFF. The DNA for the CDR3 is TGCGCCAGCAGCTTGGAGGACAATGAGCAGTTCTTC.